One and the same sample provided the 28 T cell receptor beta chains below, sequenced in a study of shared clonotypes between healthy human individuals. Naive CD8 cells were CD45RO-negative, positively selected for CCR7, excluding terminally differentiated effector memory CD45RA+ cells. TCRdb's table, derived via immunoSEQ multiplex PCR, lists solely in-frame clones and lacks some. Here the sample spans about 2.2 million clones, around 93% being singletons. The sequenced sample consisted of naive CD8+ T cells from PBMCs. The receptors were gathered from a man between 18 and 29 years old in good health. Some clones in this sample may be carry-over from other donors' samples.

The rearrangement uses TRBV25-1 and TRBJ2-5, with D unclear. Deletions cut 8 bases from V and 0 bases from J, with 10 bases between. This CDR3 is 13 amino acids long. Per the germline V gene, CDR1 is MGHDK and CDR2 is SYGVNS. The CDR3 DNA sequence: TGTGCCAGCCAAAAGGCGTACCAAGAGACCCAGTACTTC. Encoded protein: CASQKAYQETQYF.

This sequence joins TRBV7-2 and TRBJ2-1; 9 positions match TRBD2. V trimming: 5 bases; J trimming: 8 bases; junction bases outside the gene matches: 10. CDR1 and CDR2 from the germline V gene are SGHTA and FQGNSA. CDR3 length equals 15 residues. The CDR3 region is CASSKAGGRGYEQFF. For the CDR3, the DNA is TGTGCCAGCAGCAAGGCGGGAGGGCGAGGTTATGAGCAGTTCTTC. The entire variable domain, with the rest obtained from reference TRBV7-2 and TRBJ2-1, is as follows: GAGVSQSPSNKVTEKGKDVELRCDPISGHTALYWYRQSLGQGLEFLIYFQGNSAPDKSGLPSDRFSAERTGGSVSTLTIQRTQQEDSAVYLCASSKAGGRGYEQFFGPGTRLTVL.

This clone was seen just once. CDR3: CASSVATGVQTSNQPQHF. In DNA, the CDR3 is TGTGCCAGCAGCGTAGCTACAGGCGTACAGACTAGCAATCAGCCCCAGCATTTT. V is TRBV9 and J is TRBJ1-5; D is possibly TRBD1 (5 bases). Trimming removed 0 bases at V and 0 bases at J, with 16 bases between. CDR1 is SGDLS and CDR2 is YYNGEE in the germline V gene. The CDR3 spans 18 residues.

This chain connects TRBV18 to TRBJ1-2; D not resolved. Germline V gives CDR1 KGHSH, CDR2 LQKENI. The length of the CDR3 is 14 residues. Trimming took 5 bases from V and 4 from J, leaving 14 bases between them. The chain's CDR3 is CASSELGSPYGYTF. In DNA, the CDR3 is TGTGCCAGCTCAGAACTGGGCTCGCCCTATGGCTACACCTTC.

The CDR3 nucleotides are TGTGCCAGCAGGATGCCCGAGGGAACTTTCTATGAGCAGTTCTTC. It translates to CASRMPEGTFYEQFF. V usage is TRBV6-5 and J usage is TRBJ2-1; weak D call: TRBD2 (5 bases). The CDR3 runs 15 residues. The germline CDR1 and CDR2 sequences are MNHEY and SVGAGI. Trimming removed 6 bases at V and 8 bases at J, with 20 bases between.

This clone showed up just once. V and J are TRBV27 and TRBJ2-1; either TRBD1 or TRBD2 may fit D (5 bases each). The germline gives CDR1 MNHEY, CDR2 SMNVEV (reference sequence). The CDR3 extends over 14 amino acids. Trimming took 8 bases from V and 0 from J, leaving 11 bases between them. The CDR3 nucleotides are TGTGCCAGCTGGGACGGCGGCTCCTACAATGAGCAGTTCTTC. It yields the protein CASWDGGSYNEQFF.

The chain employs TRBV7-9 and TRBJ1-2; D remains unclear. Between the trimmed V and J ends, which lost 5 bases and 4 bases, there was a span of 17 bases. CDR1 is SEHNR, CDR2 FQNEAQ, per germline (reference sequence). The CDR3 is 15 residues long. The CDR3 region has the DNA TGTGCCAGCAGCCCCGACATAACGTCGCTCTATGGCTACACCTTC. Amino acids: CASSPDITSLYGYTF. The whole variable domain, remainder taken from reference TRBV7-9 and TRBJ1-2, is DTGVSQNPRHKITKRGQNVTFRCDPISEHNRLYWYRQTLGQGPEFLTYFQNEAQLEKSRLLSDRFSAERPKGSFSTLEIQRTEQGDSAMYLCASSPDITSLYGYTFGSGTRLTVV.

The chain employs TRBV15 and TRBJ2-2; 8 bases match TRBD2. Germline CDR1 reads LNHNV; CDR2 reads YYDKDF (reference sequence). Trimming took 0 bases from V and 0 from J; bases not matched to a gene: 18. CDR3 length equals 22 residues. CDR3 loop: CATSRDFTSRVAGGANTGELFF. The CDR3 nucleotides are TGTGCCACCAGCAGAGATTTCACATCGCGTGTCGCGGGAGGTGCGAACACCGGGGAGCTGTTTTTT.

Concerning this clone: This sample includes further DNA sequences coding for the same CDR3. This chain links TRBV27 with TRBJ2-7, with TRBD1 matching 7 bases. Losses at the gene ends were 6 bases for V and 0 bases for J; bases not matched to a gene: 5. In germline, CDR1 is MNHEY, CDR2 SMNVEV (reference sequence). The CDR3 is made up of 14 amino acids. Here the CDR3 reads CASRLRDSSYEQYF. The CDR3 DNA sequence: TGTGCCAGCAGACTCCGGGACAGCTCCTACGAGCAGTACTTC.

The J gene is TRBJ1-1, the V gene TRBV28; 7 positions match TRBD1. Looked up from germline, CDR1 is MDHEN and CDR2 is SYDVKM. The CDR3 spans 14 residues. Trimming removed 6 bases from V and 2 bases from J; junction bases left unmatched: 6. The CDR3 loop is CASSSGQANTEAFF. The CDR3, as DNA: TGTGCCAGCAGCTCCGGACAGGCCAACACTGAAGCTTTCTTT. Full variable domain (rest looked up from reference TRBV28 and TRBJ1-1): DVKVTQSSRYLVKRTGEKVFLECVQDMDHENMFWYRQDPGLGLRLIYFSYDVKMKEKGDIPEGYSVSREKKERFSLILESASTNQTSMYLCASSSGQANTEAFFGQGTRLTVV.

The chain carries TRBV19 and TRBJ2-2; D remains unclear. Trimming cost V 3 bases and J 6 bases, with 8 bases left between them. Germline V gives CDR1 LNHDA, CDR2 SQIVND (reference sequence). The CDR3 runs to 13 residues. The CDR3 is CASSIVSAGELFF. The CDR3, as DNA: TGTGCCAGTAGTATTGTGTCGGCCGGGGAGCTGTTTTTT.

CDR3: CASSFRGVGAEAFF. The CDR3 DNA is TGTGCCAGCAGTTTTAGGGGGGTGGGTGCTGAAGCTTTCTTT. The chain carries TRBV6-5 and TRBJ1-1, with a tentative D call TRBD1 (6 bases). Trimming cost V 4 bases and J 6 bases, with 15 bases left between them. The CDR3 runs 14 residues. Germline CDR1 MNHEY, CDR2 SVGAGI.

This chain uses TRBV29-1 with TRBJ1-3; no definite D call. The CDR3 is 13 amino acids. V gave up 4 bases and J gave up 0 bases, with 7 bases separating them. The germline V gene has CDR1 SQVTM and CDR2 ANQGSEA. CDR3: CSVGPDSGNTIYF. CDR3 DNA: TGCAGCGTTGGTCCGGACTCTGGAAACACCATATATTTT.

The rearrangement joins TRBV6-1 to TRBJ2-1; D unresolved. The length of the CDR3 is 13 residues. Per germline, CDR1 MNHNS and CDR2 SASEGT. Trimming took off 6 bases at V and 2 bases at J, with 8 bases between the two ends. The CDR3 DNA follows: TGTGCCAGCAGGAGGAATCCCTACAATGAGCAGTTCTTC. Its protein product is CASRRNPYNEQFF.

CDR3 DNA: TGCAGCGTTGGACTAGCGGGAGGAATAGTCGAGCAGTACTTC. Residues: CSVGLAGGIVEQYF. The chain recombines TRBV29-1 with TRBJ2-7; TRBD2 agrees at 13 bases. The CDR3 is 14 amino acids. Germline-derived CDR1 and CDR2 are SQVTM and ANQGSEA. J lost 6 bases, V lost 4 bases, and 6 bases had no gene match.

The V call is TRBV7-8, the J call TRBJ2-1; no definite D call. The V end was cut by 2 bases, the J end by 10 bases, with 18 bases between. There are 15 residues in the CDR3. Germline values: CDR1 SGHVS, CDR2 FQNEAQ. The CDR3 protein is CASSLSGQVFGEQFF. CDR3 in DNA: TGTGCCAGCAGCTTATCGGGCCAGGTTTTCGGGGAGCAGTTCTTC.

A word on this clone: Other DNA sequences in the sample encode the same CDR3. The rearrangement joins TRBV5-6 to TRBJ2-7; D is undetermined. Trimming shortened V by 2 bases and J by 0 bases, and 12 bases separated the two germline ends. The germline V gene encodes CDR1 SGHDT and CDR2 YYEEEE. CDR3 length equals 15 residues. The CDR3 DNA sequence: TGTGCCAGCAGCTTAGGACGGTTAAGCTCCTACGAGCAGTACTTC. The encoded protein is CASSLGRLSSYEQYF.

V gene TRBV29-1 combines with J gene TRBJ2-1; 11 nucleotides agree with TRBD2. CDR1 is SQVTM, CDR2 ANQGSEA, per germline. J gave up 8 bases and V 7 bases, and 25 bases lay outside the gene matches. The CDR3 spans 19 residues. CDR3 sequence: CSARGSTSGRIHFLDEQFF. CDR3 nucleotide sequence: TGCAGCGCCCGGGGAAGTACTAGCGGGAGAATTCATTTCTTGGATGAGCAGTTCTTC.

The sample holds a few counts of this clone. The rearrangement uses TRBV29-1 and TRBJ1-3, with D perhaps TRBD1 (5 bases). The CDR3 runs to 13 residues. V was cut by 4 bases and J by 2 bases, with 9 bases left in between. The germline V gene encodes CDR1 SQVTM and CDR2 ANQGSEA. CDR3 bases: TGCAGCGTTGTAATGGGGGCTGGAAACACCATATATTTT. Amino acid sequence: CSVVMGAGNTIYF.

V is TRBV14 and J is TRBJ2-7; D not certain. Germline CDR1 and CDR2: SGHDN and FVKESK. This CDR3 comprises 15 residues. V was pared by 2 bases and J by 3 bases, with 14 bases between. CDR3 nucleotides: TGTGCCAGCAGCCAATCGAAGAGAATTCACTACGAGCAGTACTTC. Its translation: CASSQSKRIHYEQYF.

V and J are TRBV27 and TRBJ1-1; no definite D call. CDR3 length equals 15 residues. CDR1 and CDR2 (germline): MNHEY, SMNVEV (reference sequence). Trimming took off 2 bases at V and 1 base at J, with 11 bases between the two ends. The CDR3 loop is CASSLIGTGNTEAFF. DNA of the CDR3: TGTGCCAGCAGTTTAATAGGTACCGGGAACACTGAAGCTTTCTTT.

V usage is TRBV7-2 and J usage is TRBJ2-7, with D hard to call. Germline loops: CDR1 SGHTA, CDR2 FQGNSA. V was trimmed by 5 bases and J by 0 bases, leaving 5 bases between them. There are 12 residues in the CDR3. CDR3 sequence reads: CASSRHSYEQYF. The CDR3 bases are TGTGCCAGCAGCCGTCACTCCTACGAGCAGTACTTC.

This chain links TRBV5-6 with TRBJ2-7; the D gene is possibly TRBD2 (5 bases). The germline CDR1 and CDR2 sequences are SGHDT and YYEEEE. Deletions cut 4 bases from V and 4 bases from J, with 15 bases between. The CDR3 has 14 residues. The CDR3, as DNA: TGTGCCAGCAGCGCCGGCGGGTCCCTATACGAGCAGTACTTC. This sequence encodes CASSAGGSLYEQYF.

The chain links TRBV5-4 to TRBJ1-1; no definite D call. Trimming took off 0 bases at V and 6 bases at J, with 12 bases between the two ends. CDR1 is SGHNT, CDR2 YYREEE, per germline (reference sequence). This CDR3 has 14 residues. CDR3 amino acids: CASSLEQEDPEAFF. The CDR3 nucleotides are TGTGCCAGCAGCTTGGAGCAGGAGGACCCTGAAGCTTTCTTT.

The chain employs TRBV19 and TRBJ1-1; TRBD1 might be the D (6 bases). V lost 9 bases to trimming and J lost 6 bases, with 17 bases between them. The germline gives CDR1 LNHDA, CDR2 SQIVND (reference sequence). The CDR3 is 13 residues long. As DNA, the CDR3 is TGTGCCAGCGCCCAGAGGGGGAGCCCTGAAGCTTTCTTT. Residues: CASAQRGSPEAFF.

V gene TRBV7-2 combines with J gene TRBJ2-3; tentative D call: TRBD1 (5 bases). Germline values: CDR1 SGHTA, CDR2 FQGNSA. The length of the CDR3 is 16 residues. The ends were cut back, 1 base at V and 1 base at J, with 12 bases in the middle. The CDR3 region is CASSLVFQGRTDTQYF. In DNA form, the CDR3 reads TGTGCCAGCAGCTTAGTTTTCCAGGGCCGCACAGATACGCAGTATTTT. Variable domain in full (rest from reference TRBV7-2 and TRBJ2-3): GAGVSQSPSNKVTEKGKDVELRCDPISGHTALYWYRQSLGQGLEFLIYFQGNSAPDKSGLPSDRFSAERTGGSVSTLTIQRTQQEDSAVYLCASSLVFQGRTDTQYFGPGTRLTVL.

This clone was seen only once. The DNA for the CDR3 is TGCGCCAGCAGCCCCCAAGGGGTAATCTATGGCTACACCTTC. Translation: CASSPQGVIYGYTF. V is TRBV5-1 and J is TRBJ1-2, with a weak D call TRBD1 (5 bases). The CDR3 is made up of 14 amino acids. Trimming took 4 bases from V and 4 from J, leaving 14 bases between them. CDR1 is SGHRS, CDR2 YFSETQ, per germline.

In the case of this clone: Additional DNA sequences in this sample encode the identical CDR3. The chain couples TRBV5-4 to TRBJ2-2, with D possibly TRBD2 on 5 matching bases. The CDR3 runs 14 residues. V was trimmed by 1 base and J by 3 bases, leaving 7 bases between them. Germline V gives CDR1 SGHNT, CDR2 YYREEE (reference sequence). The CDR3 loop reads CASSLLGDTGELFF. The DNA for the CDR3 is TGTGCCAGCAGCTTGTTGGGAGACACCGGGGAGCTGTTTTTT.